This T cell receptor (beta chain) was captured in a study of Tregs in tolerant kidney transplant recipients. Points from the study as a whole: Nucleotide sequences could not be compared across some patients' samples due to primer changes. Validation in larger populations is needed because few patients were studied.

Recipients received nonmyeloablative bone marrow transplants from related graft donors, with transient mixed chimerism. Unstimulated Tregs (CD4+CD25+CD127-) and CD4+CD25- non-Tregs were sorted from PBMCs. V lost 0 bases, J lost 3 bases, and 10 bases stayed unmatched. Germline V gene sequence: CDR1 SGHNT, CDR2 YYREEE (reference sequence). The CDR3 sequence is 17 residues long. Here immunoSEQ multiplex PCR was the method, and the copy in TCRdb shows in-frame clones only, minus some. The data contain approximately 81,000 clones, roughly nine tenths of them singletons. This clone was seen just once. Its cognate antigen is unknown. This same CDR3 is encoded by further DNA sequences in the sample.

The rearrangement uses TRBV5-4 and TRBJ2-7, with TRBD2 matching over 9 bases. Sequenced here: CD4+ T cells from blood (PBMCs), sampled 24 months after the transplant. The origin of this receptor is a human patient who received a combined kidney and bone marrow transplant. Some T cells may originate from the graft donor. CDR3 bases: TGTGCCAGCAGCTTGGGTATACCGGGACTAGCTGTCTACGAGCAGTACTTC. Translating it yields CASSLGIPGLAVYEQYF.